This TCR beta chain appears in the sequencing data of a study of neurological immune-mediated disorders. Broader study findings: HTLV-1-associated myelopathy had the most TCR clonal expansion, whereas multiple sclerosis had the least (lower than in healthy controls). The multiple sclerosis repertoire cluster lacked an association with any feature, whether clinical or MRI.

Using its own MiXCR run on the 5' RACE reads, TCRdb lists one record per CDR3 protein. The repertoire has 130,000 or so distinct CDR3 sequences, roughly 3.1% of them found once; the top ten carry over 1%. This clonotype was detected many times. As yet, its antigen is unknown. The CDR3 spans 15 residues. CDR1 and CDR2 from the germline V gene are LNHNV and YYDKDF (reference sequence). The V and J ends lost 4 bases and 1 base, in that order; junction bases with no gene match: 5. This rearrangement joins TRBV15 to TRBJ1-1; 8 positions agree with TRBD1. The source is a woman in her 30s with multiple sclerosis. Sequenced sample: PBMCs. Written as DNA, the CDR3 is TGTGCCACCAGCACTTGGGGACAGGAGAACACTGAAGCTTTCTTT. Translating gives CATSTWGQENTEAFF.